This passage covers 9 T cell receptor beta chains from one sample sequenced in a study of blood T cells in healthy people across ages. Sample-barcoded 5' priming and a J-beta primer mix drove a second PCR of about 6 to 12 cycles. Using its own MiXCR run on the 5' RACE reads, TCRdb lists one record per CDR3 protein. The repertoire includes 700,000 to 800,000 distinct CDR3 sequences, roughly two fifths of them detected once, and 20% to 25% sits in the top ten. Specimen: blood. The receptors were gathered from a woman aged 55-69 years in good health.

A single count supports this clonotype. At one end the junction does not follow the germline gene, possibly because of a read error. CDR3 sequence (DNA): TGCGCCTCGGGGGAGGCTAGCGGGGTCGCAGATAAGCAGTATTTT. Translated: CASGEASGVADKQYF. This sequence joins TRBV5-1 and TRBJ2-3; TRBD2 matches at 9 bases. The CDR3 loop spans 15 amino acids. The V gene's germline CDR1 is SGHRS and CDR2 YFSETQ.

CDR3 protein: CASSFYLSTGGKYNEQFF. The CDR3 nucleotides read TGTGCCAGCAGCTTTTATCTCTCAACGGGAGGCAAATACAATGAGCAGTTCTTC. The chain has TRBV7-3 and TRBJ2-1; 7 nucleotides agree with TRBD2. This CDR3 is built from 18 residues. J lost 4 bases, V lost 3 bases, and 15 bases had no gene match. Germline loops: CDR1 SGHTA, CDR2 FQGTGA.

The V and J genes are TRBV7-2 and TRBJ1-6; 10 bases are shared with TRBD1. After removal of 2 bases from V and 9 bases from J, the junction contained 4 bases not matched to a gene. The CDR3 contains 15 residues. The germline CDR1 and CDR2 sequences are SGHTA and FQGNSA. CDR3 DNA: TGTGCCAGCAGCTTAAGTGGACAGGGGGTTTCACCCCTCCACTTT. Translated: CASSLSGQGVSPLHF.

There are a few counts of this clonotype. The gene calls are TRBV20-1 and TRBJ2-3; weak D call: TRBD1 (6 bases). This CDR3 is built from 14 residues. Germline V CDR1 and CDR2: DFQATT, SNEGSKA (reference sequence). The V end was cut by 0 bases, the J end by 3 bases, with 10 bases between. In DNA form, the CDR3 reads TGCAGTGCTAGAGATAGGGGGTGGACAGATACGCAGTATTTT. Translating gives CSARDRGWTDTQYF.

The chain links TRBV20-1 to TRBJ2-1; 12 nucleotides align to TRBD2. Germline CDR1 is DFQATT and CDR2 is SNEGSKA (reference sequence). The CDR3 totals 15 residues. The V gene end was trimmed by 5 bases and the J gene end by 3 bases; junction bases not matched to a gene: 5. The CDR3 DNA sequence: TGCAGTGCTGGCACTAGCGGGGGGTTCTACAATGAGCAGTTCTTC. Translated: CSAGTSGGFYNEQFF.

For this clonotype: The junction does not match germline at one end; this may be a read error. The rearrangement uses TRBV4-3 and TRBJ1-2; D possibly corresponds to TRBD1 (6 bases). This CDR3 contains 15 residues. Looked up from germline, CDR1 is LGHNA and CDR2 is YSLEER. The DNA for the CDR3 is TGCGCCAGCAGCCAAGAATTCGGACAGAACTATGGCTGCACCTTC. It specifies CASSQEFGQNYGCTF.

The chain combines TRBV29-1 with TRBJ1-2, with TRBD1 as a possible D gene (5 bases). The CDR3 extends over 12 amino acids. The V gene lost 6 bases and the J gene lost 8 bases, with 16 bases spanning the gap. Germline assignment: CDR1 SQVTM and CDR2 ANQGSEA. The CDR3 loop reads CSVGGMGGGYTF. CDR3 DNA: TGCAGCGTCGGGGGAATGGGAGGAGGCTACACCTTC.

The CDR3 loop reads CASSLESLSYNEQFF. DNA of the CDR3: TGCGCCAGCAGCTTGGAGTCTCTCTCCTACAATGAGCAGTTCTTC. This rearrangement joins TRBV5-1 to TRBJ2-1; D is ambiguous. The CDR3 sequence is 15 residues long. CDR1 and CDR2 from the germline V gene are SGHRS and YFSETQ. V shed 0 bases and J shed 0 bases, with 7 bases lying between them.

This chain links TRBV7-3 with TRBJ2-7; TRBD1 matches 9 bases. The J call may be incorrect, as the DNA end agrees better with TRBJ2-5. Germline-derived CDR1 and CDR2 are SGHTA and FQGTGA. The CDR3 loop spans 16 amino acids. This chain's CDR3 is CASSAHRGRKDETQYF. As DNA, the CDR3 is TGTGCCAGCAGCGCCCACAGGGGGCGGAAGGATGAGACCCAGTACTTC.